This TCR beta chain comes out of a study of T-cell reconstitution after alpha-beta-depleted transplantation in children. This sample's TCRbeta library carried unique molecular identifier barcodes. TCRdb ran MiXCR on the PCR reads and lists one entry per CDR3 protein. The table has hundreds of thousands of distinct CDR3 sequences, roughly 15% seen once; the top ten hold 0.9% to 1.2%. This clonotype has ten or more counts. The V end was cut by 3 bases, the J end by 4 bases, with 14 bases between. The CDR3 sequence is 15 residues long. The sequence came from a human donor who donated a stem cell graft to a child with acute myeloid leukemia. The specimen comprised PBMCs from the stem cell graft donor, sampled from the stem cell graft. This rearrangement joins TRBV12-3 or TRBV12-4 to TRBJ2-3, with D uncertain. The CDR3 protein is CASSFFGTSADTQYF. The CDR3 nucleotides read TGTGCCAGCAGTTTCTTCGGCACCTCTGCAGATACGCAGTATTTT.